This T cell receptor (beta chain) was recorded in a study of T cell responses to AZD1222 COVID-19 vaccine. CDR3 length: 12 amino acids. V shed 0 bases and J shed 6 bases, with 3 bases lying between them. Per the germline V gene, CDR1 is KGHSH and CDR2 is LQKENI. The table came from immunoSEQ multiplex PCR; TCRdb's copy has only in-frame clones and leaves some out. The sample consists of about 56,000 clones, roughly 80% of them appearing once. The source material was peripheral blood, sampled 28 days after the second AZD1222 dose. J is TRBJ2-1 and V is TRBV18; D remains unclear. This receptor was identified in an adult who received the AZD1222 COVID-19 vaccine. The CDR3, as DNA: TGTGCCAGCTCACCACCTGGCAATGAGCAGTTCTTC. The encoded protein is CASSPPGNEQFF.